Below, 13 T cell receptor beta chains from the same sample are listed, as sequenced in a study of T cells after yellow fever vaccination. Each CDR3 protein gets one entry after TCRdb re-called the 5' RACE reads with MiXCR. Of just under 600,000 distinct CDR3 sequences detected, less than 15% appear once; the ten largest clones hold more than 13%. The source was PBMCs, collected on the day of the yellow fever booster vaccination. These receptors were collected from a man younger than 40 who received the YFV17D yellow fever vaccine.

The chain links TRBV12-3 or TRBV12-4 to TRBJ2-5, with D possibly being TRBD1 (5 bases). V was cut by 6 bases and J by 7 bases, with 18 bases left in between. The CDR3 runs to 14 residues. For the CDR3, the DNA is TGTGCCAGCAGCCCAGAGTATCAGGGTGGGACCCAGTACTTC. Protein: CASSPEYQGGTQYF.

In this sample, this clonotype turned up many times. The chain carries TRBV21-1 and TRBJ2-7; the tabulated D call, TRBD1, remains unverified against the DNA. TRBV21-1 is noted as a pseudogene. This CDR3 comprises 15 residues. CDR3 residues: CASSNLSKGSGEQYF. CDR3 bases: TGTGCCAGCAGCAACCTCTCTAAGGGGTCGGGGGAGCAGTACTTC.

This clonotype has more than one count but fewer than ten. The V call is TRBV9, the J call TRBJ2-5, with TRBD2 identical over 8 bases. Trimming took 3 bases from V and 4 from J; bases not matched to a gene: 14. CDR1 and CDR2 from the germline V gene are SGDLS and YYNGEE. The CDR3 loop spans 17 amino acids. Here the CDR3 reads CASSEAPTSGGRETQYF. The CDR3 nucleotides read TGTGCCAGCAGCGAGGCCCCAACTAGCGGAGGGCGAGAGACCCAGTACTTC.

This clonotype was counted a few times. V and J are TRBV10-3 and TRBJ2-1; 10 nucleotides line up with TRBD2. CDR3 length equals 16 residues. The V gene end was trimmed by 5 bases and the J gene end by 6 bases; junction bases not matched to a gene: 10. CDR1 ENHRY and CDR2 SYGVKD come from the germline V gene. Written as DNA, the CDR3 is TGTGCCATCAGTTGGGCCCCTAGCGGGAGAGTCAATGAGCAGTTCTTC. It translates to CAISWAPSGRVNEQFF.

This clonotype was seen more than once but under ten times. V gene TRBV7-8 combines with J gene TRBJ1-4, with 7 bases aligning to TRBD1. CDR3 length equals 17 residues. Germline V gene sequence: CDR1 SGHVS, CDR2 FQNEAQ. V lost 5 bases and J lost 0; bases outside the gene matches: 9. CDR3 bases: TGTGCCAGCAGCGCGCGCCGGGACAGAGCAACTAATGAAAAACTGTTTTTT. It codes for CASSARRDRATNEKLFF.

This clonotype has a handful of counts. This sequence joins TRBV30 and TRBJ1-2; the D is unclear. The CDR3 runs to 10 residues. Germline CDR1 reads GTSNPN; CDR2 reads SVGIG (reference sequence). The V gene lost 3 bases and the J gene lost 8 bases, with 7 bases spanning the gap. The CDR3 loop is CAWRTMGYTF. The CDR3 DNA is TGTGCCTGGAGAACCATGGGCTACACCTTC.

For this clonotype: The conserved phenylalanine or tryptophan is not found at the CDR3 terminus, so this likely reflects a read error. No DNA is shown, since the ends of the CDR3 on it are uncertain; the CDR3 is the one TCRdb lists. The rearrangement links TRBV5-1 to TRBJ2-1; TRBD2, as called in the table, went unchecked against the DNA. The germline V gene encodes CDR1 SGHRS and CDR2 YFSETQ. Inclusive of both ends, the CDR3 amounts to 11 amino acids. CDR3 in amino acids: CASTPVPAFRV.

CDR3 sequence (DNA): TGTGCCAGCAGCTTACTCCCAGCGGGATCGCCAAATTCACCCCTCCACTTT. Protein: CASSLLPAGSPNSPLHF. The chain is built from TRBV7-8 and TRBJ1-6; no clear D. CDR3 size: 17 residues. Trimming left V 2 bases short and J 7 bases short, with 18 bases between. Germline assignment: CDR1 SGHVS and CDR2 FQNEAQ.

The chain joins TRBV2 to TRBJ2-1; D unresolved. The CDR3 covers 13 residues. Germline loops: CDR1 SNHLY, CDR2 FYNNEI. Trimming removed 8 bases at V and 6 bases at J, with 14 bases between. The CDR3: CASVTRPPNEQFF. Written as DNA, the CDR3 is TGTGCCAGCGTGACAAGGCCTCCCAATGAGCAGTTCTTC.

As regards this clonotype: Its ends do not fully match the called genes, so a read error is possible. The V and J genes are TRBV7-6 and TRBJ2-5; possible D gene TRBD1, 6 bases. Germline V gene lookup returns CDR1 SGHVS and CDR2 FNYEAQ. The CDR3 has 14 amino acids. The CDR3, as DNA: TGTGCCAGCAGCCTAGGACAGCCTCAAGATACCCAGTACTTC. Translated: CASSLGQPQDTQYF.

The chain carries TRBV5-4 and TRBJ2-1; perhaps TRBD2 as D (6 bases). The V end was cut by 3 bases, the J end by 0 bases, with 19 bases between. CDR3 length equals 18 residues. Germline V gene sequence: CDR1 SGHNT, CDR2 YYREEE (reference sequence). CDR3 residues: CASSSSPTRGSSYNEQFF. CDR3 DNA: TGTGCCAGCAGCTCGTCACCTACACGGGGGAGCTCCTACAATGAGCAGTTCTTC. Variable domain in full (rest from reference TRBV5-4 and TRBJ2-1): ETGVTQSPTHLIKTRGQQVTLRCSSQSGHNTVSWYQQALGQGPQFIFQYYREEENGRGNFPPRFSGLQFPNYSSELNVNALELDDSALYLCASSSSPTRGSSYNEQFFGPGTRLTVL.

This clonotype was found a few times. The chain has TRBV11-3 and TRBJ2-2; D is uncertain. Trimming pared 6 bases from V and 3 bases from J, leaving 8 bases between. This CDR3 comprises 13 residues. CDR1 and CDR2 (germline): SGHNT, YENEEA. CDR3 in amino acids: CASRADYTGELFF. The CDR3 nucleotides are TGTGCCAGCAGGGCTGATTACACCGGGGAGCTGTTTTTT. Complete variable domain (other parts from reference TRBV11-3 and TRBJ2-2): EAGVVQSPRYKIIEKKQPVAFWCNPISGHNTLYWYLQNLGQGPELLIRYENEEAVDDSQLPKDRFSAERLKGVDSTLKIQPAELGDSAVYLCASRADYTGELFFGEGSRLTVL.

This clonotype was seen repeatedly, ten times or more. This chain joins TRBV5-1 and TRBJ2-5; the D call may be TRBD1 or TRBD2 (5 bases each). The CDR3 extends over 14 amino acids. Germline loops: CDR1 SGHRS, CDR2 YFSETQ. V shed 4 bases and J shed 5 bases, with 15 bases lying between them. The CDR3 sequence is CASSVQGDEETQYF. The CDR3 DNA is TGCGCCAGCAGCGTGCAAGGGGACGAGGAGACCCAGTACTTC.